This entry features one TCR beta chain sequence. The table lists this clonotype with many counts. The antigen this receptor binds is unknown. Base qualities were left out, and no much larger clone turns up one base away. The data derive from a study of blood T cells in healthy people across ages (dated by TCRdb to between 2014 and 2016). With regard to the full study: In model experiments, template switching captured roughly one uniquely barcoded TCR beta cDNA molecule for every two T cells. Age-related changes in TCR beta repertoire diversity were measured in the study by deep sequencing normalized with unique cDNA molecular identifiers. Donors were grouped into four age groups: young (average approximately 15 years), middle-aged (approximately 41), aged (about 60) and long-lived (around 80). To avoid experimental bias, donors of different ages were distributed randomly across sequencing lanes. Using the same blood draw, the study looked at two additional independent replicas of 1 million unique cDNA reads for two donors, one aged 18 to 30 and the other aged 80 or older. What the work shows at the level of the full study, not this receptor alone: The percentage of naive T cells measured by flow cytometry correlated strongly with observed TCR beta diversity. Estimates of total diversity based on one million sequenced T cells were considered lower bounds and underestimates. Because donor CMV infection status was unknown, age-related changes in expanded clonotypes were potentially confounded. Because profiling used bulk unsorted PBMCs, naive and antigen-experienced compartments could not be compared conclusively. Observed TCR beta diversity per million T cells fell roughly linearly with age, and a significant reduction was already apparent by age about 38. Compared with the aged group, more naive CD4+ T cells, fewer expanded clones and increased TCR diversity were shown by the long-lived group, suggesting age selection.

Trimming takes 3 bases from V and 0 bases from J, and the germline ends sit 6 bases apart. From its cysteine to its phenylalanine, the CDR3 spans 14 amino acids. The DNA shown is the 42-base CDR3, in frame from base 1. Donors were 40 or so systemically healthy Caucasian individuals from Russia aged roughly 6 to 95 years. Each donor gave roughly 9 milliliters of peripheral blood, drawn into EDTA-treated Vacutainer tubes. PBMCs were isolated by Ficoll-Paque density-gradient centrifugation, with at least 7 million obtained per sample. Trizol reagent was used to extract total RNA from PBMCs, with at least 5 micrograms per sample. For every donor, flow cytometry on a PBMC aliquot measured the percentage of naive CD45RAhigh/CD27high T cells. Libraries were made using 5' RACE. Instrument used: Illumina HiSeq 2500. A second PCR of roughly 7 to 11 cycles was run with a J-beta primer mix and a sample-barcoded 5' primer. A template-switch 5' adaptor carrying 12 random nucleotides introduced a unique molecular identifier onto each TCR beta cDNA molecule. Each sample yielded at least 3 million CDR3-containing paired-end reads. The Mint cDNA synthesis kit, primed by a TRBC-specific oligonucleotide, was used to synthesize first-strand cDNA from all RNA. Following uracil-DNA glycosylase treatment, a first 18-cycle PCR with universal primers M1SS and BC2_uni_R was performed on all cDNA. The original pipeline was this. For normalization, 1 million high-quality reads, each with a distinct molecular identifier, were randomly selected from each sample. Instead of being binned into consensus sequences, reads that shared molecular identifiers were thrown out. CDR3 identification, clonotype clustering and error correction used MiTCR with a Q25 quality threshold and the strictest error-elimination algorithm. Lower-bound total TCR beta diversity was estimated with a nonparametric unseen species model using Euler transformation. TCRdb passed the public sequencing reads through fastp at Q25 and MiXCR, retaining productive beta sequences. Every distinct CDR3 protein forms one entry, paired with its most common genes and DNA. TCRdb assigned the V and J calls; the authors' analysis was not used. Across this sample there are fewer than 950,000 distinct CDR3 sequences, with roughly 34% seen only once. The ten largest clonotypes hold 13% of the sample.

The chain joins TRBV12-3 or TRBV12-4 to TRBJ1-5; no D gene is confidently identified. This sequence was found in a man between 18 and 35 years old in good health. The material sequenced was blood. The DNA sequence follows: TGTGCCAGCAGTTTGGTTATTAGCAATCAGCCCCAGCATTTT. Its translation is CASSLVISNQPQHF.